What follows are 21 T cell receptor beta chains derived from one specimen sequenced in a study of Graves' ophthalmopathy and Graves' hyperthyroidism. RNA transcripts were the template, and TCR beta CDR3 regions were amplified from them. HTBI-primed RT-PCR formed the first round, and a multiplex PCR formed the second. TCRdb re-called the multiplex PCR reads through MiXCR, storing one row per CDR3 protein. This table has approximately 1.2 million distinct CDR3 sequences, about 35% appearing once. Sequencing was performed on peripheral blood or thyroid tissue (not recorded which). The receptors were sampled from an adult man with Graves' hyperthyroidism.

This clonotype was seen ten or more times. The chain recombines TRBV12-3 or TRBV12-4 with TRBJ1-2; the D gene is possibly TRBD1 (5 bases). Trimming left V 7 bases short and J 7 bases short, with 22 bases between. This CDR3 spans 15 amino acids. In DNA form, the CDR3 reads TGTGCCAGCACCTCGGGACTCGTGGGGTTGGCTGGCTACACCTTC. Translating it yields CASTSGLVGLAGYTF.

This clonotype was seen a few times. This chain's CDR3 is CASSSTGNPNEKLFF. CDR3 bases: TGTGCCAGCAGCTCCACAGGGAATCCTAATGAAAAACTGTTTTTT. The chain has TRBV7-9 and TRBJ1-4, with TRBD1 as a possible D gene (6 bases). V was trimmed by 4 bases and J by 3 bases, leaving 12 bases between them. CDR1 SEHNR and CDR2 FQNEAQ come from the germline V gene (reference sequence). There are 15 residues in the CDR3.

The genes are TRBV24-1 and TRBJ2-3, with TRBD1 identical over 7 bases. The ends lost 3 bases at V and 4 bases at J; junction bases unmatched: 9. CDR3 size: 16 residues. Germline V gene data show CDR1 as KGHDR and CDR2 as SFDVKD. The CDR3 here is CATSDHRQGLSDTQYF. The CDR3 DNA follows: TGTGCCACCAGTGATCACCGACAGGGTCTGTCAGATACGCAGTATTTT.

This rearrangement joins TRBV25-1 to TRBJ2-2; 7 bases fit TRBD1. The CDR3 has 14 residues. Germline V gives CDR1 MGHDK, CDR2 SYGVNS. Trimming removed 8 bases from V and 5 bases from J; junction bases left unmatched: 8. The CDR3 sequence is CASVDHRGTGELFF. The CDR3 DNA sequence: TGTGCCAGCGTAGATCACAGGGGTACCGGGGAGCTGTTTTTT.

In regard to this clonotype: A much larger clone differs from this one at a single base, so this may be a read error. The chain employs TRBV15 and TRBJ2-2, with 9 bases aligning to TRBD2. J gave up 3 bases and V 0 bases, and 8 bases lay outside the gene matches. Germline CDR1 LNHNV, CDR2 YYDKDF (reference sequence). This CDR3 is built from 18 residues. The CDR3 region has the DNA TGTGCCACCAGCAGAGATGATGCGGGAGGGTCGTACACCGGGGAGCTGTTTTTT. Translated, it gives CATSRDDAGGSYTGELFF.

The chain carries TRBV19 and TRBJ2-7; TRBD1 matches at 9 bases. The CDR3 totals 15 residues. The V and J ends lost 6 bases and 3 bases, in that order; junction bases with no gene match: 9. From germline, CDR1 is LNHDA and CDR2 SQIVND (reference sequence). The CDR3 coding sequence is TGTGCCAGTAGCCCTACAGGGGGCGCGTTCTACGAGCAGTACTTC. As protein: CASSPTGGAFYEQYF.

This clonotype was counted at least ten times. The chain joins TRBV11-2 to TRBJ2-2; D gene ambiguous. The ends were cut back, 3 bases at V and 5 bases at J, with 13 bases in the middle. Looked up from germline, CDR1 is SGHAT and CDR2 is FQNNGV. This CDR3 has 15 residues. CDR3 DNA: TGTGCCAGCAGCTTGGATCTCGACGGGACCGGGGAGCTGTTTTTT. Translation: CASSLDLDGTGELFF.

The table lists this clonotype with a count of one. A much bigger clone sits one base away, suggesting this may be a read error. The rearrangement joins TRBV7-8 to TRBJ2-7; D perhaps matches TRBD2 (6 bases). The CDR3 is 16 amino acids. Germline-derived CDR1 and CDR2 are SGHVS and FQNEAQ. The CDR3, as DNA: TGTGCCAGAAGCTTAGCCTTTGGCGGGAAGGTACACGAGCAGTACTTC. Residues: CARSLAFGGKVHEQYF. The full variable domain, its missing parts supplied by reference TRBV7-8 and TRBJ2-7, is GAGVSQSPRYKVAKRGQDVALRCDPISGHVSLFWYQQALGQGPEFLTYFQNEAQLDKSGLPSDRFFAERPEGSVSTLKIQRTQQEDSAVYLCARSLAFGGKVHEQYFGPGTRLTVT.

This sequence joins TRBV12-3 or TRBV12-4 and TRBJ1-4; the D is unclear. The CDR3 totals 14 residues. The V end lost 6 bases, the J end lost 7 bases, and 15 bases lay between the germline ends. The CDR3, as DNA: TGTGCCAGCAGCTCCCCCCCGGTAACTGAAAAACTGTTTTTT. Translation: CASSSPPVTEKLFF.

This clonotype was counted at least ten times. The genes are TRBV5-1 and TRBJ1-2, with 10 positions matching TRBD1. Per germline, CDR1 SGHRS and CDR2 YFSETQ. The junction had 11 bases not matched to a gene; V was cut back by 4 bases and J by 5 bases. The CDR3 sequence is 16 residues long. The CDR3 DNA follows: TGCGCCAGCAGCGAGACCGGGGACAGGGGACTGTATGGCTACACCTTC. Protein sequence: CASSETGDRGLYGYTF.

J is TRBJ2-7 and V is TRBV5-1; 9 nucleotides align to TRBD1. The CDR3 loop spans 15 amino acids. Germline V gives CDR1 SGHRS, CDR2 YFSETQ. V shed 2 bases, J shed 3 bases, and the junction held 6 bases outside the gene matches. CDR3 in amino acids: CASSFNRDRVYEQYF. The CDR3 DNA follows: TGCGCCAGCAGCTTCAACCGGGACAGGGTCTACGAGCAGTACTTC.

This chain joins TRBV29-1 and TRBJ2-6, with 9 bases lining up with TRBD1. In germline, CDR1 is SQVTM, CDR2 ANQGSEA. The CDR3 totals 17 residues. The V gene end was trimmed by 1 base and the J gene end by 5 bases; junction bases not matched to a gene: 9. CDR3 amino acids: CSVEGGTGRRRANVLTF. For the CDR3, the DNA is TGCAGCGTTGAAGGGGGGACAGGGCGAAGGCGGGCCAACGTCCTGACTTTC. Full variable domain (remainder filled in from reference TRBV29-1 and TRBJ2-6): SAVISQKPSRDICQRGTSLTIQCQVDSQVTMMFWYRQQPGQSLTLIATANQGSEATYESGFVIDKFPISRPNLTFSTLTVSNMSPEDSSIYLCSVEGGTGRRRANVLTFGAGSRLTVL.

A few counts support this clonotype. The chain employs TRBV6-1 and TRBJ1-5, with 7 bases fitting TRBD1. The junction had 6 bases not matched to a gene; V was cut back by 0 bases and J by 10 bases. The CDR3 totals 14 residues. Germline CDR1 reads MNHNS; CDR2 reads SASEGT. The CDR3 reads CASSEAVTGHPQHF. The CDR3 DNA reads TGTGCCAGCAGTGAAGCAGTGACAGGGCACCCCCAGCATTTT.

With respect to this clonotype: It is likely a read error, because the conserved phenylalanine at the end of the CDR3 is missing. The DNA is left out, because the CDR3 cannot be placed on it with certainty; the CDR3 is given as TCRdb lists it. The J gene is TRBJ2-7, the V gene TRBV7-9; the table gives TRBD1 as D, unverified against the DNA. Termini included, the CDR3 measures 8 amino acids. Germline-derived CDR1 and CDR2 are SEHNR and FQNEAQ (reference sequence). CDR3 loop: CASSWRDS.

The chain joins TRBV7-9 to TRBJ2-7; possibly TRBD1 for D (6 bases). This CDR3 comprises 16 residues. Germline CDR1 and CDR2: SEHNR and FQNEAQ (reference sequence). Between the trimmed V and J ends, which lost 4 bases and 3 bases, there was a span of 19 bases. CDR3 residues: CASSSEGTHRDYEQYF. CDR3 nucleotide sequence: TGTGCCAGCAGCTCAGAGGGGACACACCGAGACTACGAGCAGTACTTC.

This clonotype showed up just a few times. Compared with germline, one end of the junction differs, possibly owing to a read error. V gene TRBV10-3 combines with J gene TRBJ1-5; 8 positions match TRBD1. This CDR3 region has 15 residues. In germline, CDR1 is ENHRY, CDR2 SYGVKD. This CDR3 is CASSRPTGEAQPQHF. DNA of the CDR3: TGTGCCAGCAGTCGCCCGACAGGGGAGGCTCAGCCCCAGCATTTT.

This clonotype was seen more than once but under ten times. The V call is TRBV4-1, the J call TRBJ2-2; perhaps TRBD1 as D (6 bases). V shed 4 bases and J shed 0 bases, with 12 bases lying between them. There are 16 residues in the CDR3. The germline V gene has CDR1 MGHRA and CDR2 YSYEKL. This chain's CDR3 is CASSRLWTANTGELFF. The CDR3 DNA sequence: TGCGCCAGCAGCCGTCTTTGGACAGCGAACACCGGGGAGCTGTTTTTT.

In the case of this clonotype: This may stem from a read error, because a much larger clone lies one nucleotide away. The chain carries TRBV5-1 and TRBJ2-7; D not certain. This CDR3 is built from 13 residues. V was pared by 4 bases and J by 6 bases, with 14 bases between. The V gene's germline CDR1 is SGHRS and CDR2 YFSETQ. The CDR3 here is CASSKDATCEQYF. The CDR3 DNA sequence: TGCGCCAGCAGCAAGGACGCAACCTGCGAGCAGTACTTC. Combining the CDR3 with reference TRBV5-1 and TRBJ2-7 gives the whole variable domain KAGVTQTPRYLIKTRGQQVTLSCSPISGHRSVSWYQQTPGQGLQFLFEYFSETQRNKGNFPGRFSGRQFSNSRSEMNVSTLELGDSALYLCASSKDATCEQYFGPGTRLTVT.

V is TRBV18 and J is TRBJ1-5; D ambiguous. The CDR3 is 15 residues long. With 8 bases removed from V and 4 bases from J, the gap between germline ends came to 18 bases. Per germline, CDR1 KGHSH and CDR2 LQKENI. In DNA form, the CDR3 reads TGTGCCAGCAGCCAAGGGATAGGCAAGAATCAGCCCCAGCATTTT. Its translation: CASSQGIGKNQPQHF.

V is TRBV12-3 or TRBV12-4 and J is TRBJ1-4; D call uncertain. The CDR3 consists of 14 residues. Trimming shortened V by 2 bases and J by 11 bases, and 15 bases separated the two germline ends. CDR3 protein: CASSLNTRGGKLFF. The DNA of the CDR3 is TGTGCCAGCAGTTTAAACACCCGGGGAGGTAAACTGTTTTTT.

The sample holds a few counts of this clonotype. The chain links TRBV6-5 to TRBJ1-5; D is ambiguous. The CDR3 loop spans 15 amino acids. CDR1 MNHEY and CDR2 SVGAGI come from the germline V gene. Deletions cut 0 bases from V and 0 bases from J, with 6 bases between. The CDR3 nucleotides read TGTGCCAGCAGTTACTCGGCCTATAGCAATCAGCCCCAGCATTTT. This translates into CASSYSAYSNQPQHF.